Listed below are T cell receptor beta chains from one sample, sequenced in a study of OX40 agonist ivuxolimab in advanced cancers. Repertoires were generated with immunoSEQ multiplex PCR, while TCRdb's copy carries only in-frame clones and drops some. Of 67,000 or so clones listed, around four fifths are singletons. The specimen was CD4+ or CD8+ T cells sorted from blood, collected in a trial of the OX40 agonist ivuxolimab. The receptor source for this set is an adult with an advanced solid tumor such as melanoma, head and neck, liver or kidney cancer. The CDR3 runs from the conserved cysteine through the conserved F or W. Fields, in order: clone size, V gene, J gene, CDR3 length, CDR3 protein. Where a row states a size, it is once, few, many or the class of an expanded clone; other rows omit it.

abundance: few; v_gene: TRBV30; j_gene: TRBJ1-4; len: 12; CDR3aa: CATDRFNEKLFF
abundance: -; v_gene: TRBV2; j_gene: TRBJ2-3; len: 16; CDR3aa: CASRASLAVFTDTQYF
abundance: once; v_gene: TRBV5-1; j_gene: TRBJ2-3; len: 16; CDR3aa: CASSLNLAGGGNTQYF
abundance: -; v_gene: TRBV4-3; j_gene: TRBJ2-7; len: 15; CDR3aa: CASSQGVGGTYEQYF
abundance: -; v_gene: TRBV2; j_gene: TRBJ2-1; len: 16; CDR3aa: CASYSWRGTFGNEQFF
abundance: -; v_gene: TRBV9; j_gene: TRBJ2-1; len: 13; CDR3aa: CASSGDTYNEQFF
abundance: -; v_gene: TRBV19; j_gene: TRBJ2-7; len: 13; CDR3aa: CASSASLVYEQYF
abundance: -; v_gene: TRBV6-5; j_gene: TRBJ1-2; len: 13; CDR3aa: CASSSDGYYGYTF
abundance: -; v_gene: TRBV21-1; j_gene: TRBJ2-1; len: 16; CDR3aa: CASSPWEANPYNEQFF
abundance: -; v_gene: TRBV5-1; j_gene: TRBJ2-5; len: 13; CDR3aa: CASSPQGQETQYF
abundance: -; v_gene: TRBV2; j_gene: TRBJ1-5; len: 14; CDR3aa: CASRGTGRNQPQHF
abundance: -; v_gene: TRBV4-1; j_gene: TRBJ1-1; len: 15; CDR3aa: CASSQTSGPSAGAFF
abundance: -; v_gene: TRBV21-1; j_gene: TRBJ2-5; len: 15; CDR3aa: CASSTGWKGSETQYF
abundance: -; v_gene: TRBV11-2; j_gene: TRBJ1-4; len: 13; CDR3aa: CASRLQDGEKLFF
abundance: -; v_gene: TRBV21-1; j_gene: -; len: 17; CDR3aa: CASSKEYLTVTDYEQYF
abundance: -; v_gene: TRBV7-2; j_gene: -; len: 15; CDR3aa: CASSLVGGRLDEQYF
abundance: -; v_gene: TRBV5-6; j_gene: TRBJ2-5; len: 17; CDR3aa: CASAPLTSGRGQETQYF
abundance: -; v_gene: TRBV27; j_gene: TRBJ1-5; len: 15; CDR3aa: CASSPWRGTLEPQHF
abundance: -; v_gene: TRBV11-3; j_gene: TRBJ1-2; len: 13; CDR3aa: CASSLETAYGYTF
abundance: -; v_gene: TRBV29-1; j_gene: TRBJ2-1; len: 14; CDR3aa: CSVAPISGSNEQFF
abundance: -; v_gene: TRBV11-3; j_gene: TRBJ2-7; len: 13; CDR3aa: CASSLGRSWEQYF
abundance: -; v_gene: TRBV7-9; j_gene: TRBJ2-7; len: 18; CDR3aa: CASSPLKASGPSSYEQYF
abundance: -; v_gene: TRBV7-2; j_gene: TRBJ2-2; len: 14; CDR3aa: CASSLVGVGGELFF
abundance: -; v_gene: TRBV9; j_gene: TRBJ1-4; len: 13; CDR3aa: CASSLGLNEKLFF
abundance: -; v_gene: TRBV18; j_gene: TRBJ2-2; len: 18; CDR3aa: CASSLLAPGGIDTGELFF
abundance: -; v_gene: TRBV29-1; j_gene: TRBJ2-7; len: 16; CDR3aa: CSVEEVGDATGYEQYF
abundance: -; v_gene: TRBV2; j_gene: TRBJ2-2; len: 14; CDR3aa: CASNSLPFTGELFF
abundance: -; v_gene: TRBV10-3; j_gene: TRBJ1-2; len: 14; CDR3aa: CAISVGGDSRGYTF
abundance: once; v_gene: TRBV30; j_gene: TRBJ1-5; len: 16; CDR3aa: CAWSVGFGVGNQPQHF
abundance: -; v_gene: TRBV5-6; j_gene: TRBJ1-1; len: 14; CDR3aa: CASSLGDRDSEAFF
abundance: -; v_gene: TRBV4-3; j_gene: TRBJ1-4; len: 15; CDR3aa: CASSQEQGANEKLFF
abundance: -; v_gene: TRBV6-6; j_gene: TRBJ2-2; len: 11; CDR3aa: CASSPEGELFF
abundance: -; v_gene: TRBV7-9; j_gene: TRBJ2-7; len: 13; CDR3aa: CASSPKGPYEQYF
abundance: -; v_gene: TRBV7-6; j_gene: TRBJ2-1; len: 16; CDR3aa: CASSLVGTGTYNEQFF
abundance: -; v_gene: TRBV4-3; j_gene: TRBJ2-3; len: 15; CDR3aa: CASSQVTGVTDTQYF
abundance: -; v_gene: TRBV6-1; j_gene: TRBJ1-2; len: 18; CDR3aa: CASSEPLTGGRLFYGYTF
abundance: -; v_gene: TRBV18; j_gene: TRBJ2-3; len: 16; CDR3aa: CASSPGLAGGEDTQYF
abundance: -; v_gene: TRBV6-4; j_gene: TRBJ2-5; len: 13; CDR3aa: CASSMDRGETQYF
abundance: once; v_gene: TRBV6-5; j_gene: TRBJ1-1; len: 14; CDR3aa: CASSYRAGRAEAFF
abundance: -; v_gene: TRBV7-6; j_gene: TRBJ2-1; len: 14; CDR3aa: CASSINPAPGEQFF
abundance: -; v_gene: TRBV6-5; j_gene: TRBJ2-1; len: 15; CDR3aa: CASKGVAGLANEQFF
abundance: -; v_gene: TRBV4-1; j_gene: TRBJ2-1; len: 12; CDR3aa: CASSLPAGEQFF
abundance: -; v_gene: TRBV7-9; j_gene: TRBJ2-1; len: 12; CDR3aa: CASSLDGNEQFF
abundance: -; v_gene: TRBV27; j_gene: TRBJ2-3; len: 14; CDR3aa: CASSLAANTDTQYF
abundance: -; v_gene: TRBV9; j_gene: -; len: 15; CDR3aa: CASSVGISGTYEQYF
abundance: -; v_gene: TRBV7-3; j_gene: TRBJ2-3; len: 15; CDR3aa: CASSLTGGRGDTQYF
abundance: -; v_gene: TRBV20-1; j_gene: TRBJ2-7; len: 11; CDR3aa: CSARRRNEQYF
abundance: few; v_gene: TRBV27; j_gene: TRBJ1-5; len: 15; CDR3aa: CASSSVPSSNQPQHF
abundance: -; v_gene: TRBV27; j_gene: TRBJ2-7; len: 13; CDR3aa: CASSGGNRGEQYF
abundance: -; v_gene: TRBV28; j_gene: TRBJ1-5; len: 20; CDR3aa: CASSSIDPRRDSSLDQPQHF
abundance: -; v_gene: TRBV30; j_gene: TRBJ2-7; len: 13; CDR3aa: CAWTSGSSYEQYF
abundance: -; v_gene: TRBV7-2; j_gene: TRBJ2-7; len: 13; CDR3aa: CASSSLLRYEQYF
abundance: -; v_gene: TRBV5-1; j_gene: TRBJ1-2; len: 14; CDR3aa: CASSSGGTTYGYTF
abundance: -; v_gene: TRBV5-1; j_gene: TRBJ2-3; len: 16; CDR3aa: CASSGGASGETDTQYF
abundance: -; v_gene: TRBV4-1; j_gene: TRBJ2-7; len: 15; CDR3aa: CASSQGQGWAYEQYF
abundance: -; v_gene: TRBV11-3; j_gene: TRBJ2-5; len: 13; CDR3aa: CASSPAHGETQYF
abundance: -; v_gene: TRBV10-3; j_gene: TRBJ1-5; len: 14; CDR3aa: CAISESNRNQPQHF